These 27 T cell receptor beta chains came from one sample sequenced in a study of blood T cell repertoires in COVID-19. Repertoires were generated with immunoSEQ multiplex PCR, while TCRdb's copy carries only in-frame clones and drops some. The table records about 250,000 clones, 75% to 90% of them present only once. Sequenced sample: PBMCs or T cells enriched from blood (not recorded which). All receptors derive from a woman in her twenties or thirties with acute COVID-19.

V is TRBV2 and J is TRBJ1-4, with D possibly being TRBD1 (6 bases). The CDR3 has 15 amino acids. Germline values: CDR1 SNHLY, CDR2 FYNNEI. V was clipped by 6 bases and J by 1 base, with 12 bases between them. CDR3 region: CASRTSQGTNEKLFF. The CDR3 bases are TGTGCCAGCAGAACCTCACAGGGAACTAATGAAAAACTGTTTTTT.

The V and J genes are TRBV24-1 and TRBJ2-1; 12 bases are shared with TRBD1. CDR3 length: 16 amino acids. Trimming at V came to 4 bases and at J to 10 bases, leaving 10 bases not matched to a gene. Germline V gives CDR1 KGHDR, CDR2 SFDVKD. As DNA, the CDR3 is TGTGCCACCAGTGAAGGTACCGGGACAGGGGGCTGGGAGCAGTTCTTC. This codes for CATSEGTGTGGWEQFF.

The genes are TRBV6-1 and TRBJ1-3; D unclear. Per the germline V gene, CDR1 is MNHNS and CDR2 is SASEGT. The CDR3 covers 15 residues. V lost 3 bases and J lost 2, with 11 bases in between. In DNA form, the CDR3 reads TGTGCCAGCAGTGAGAATCGTGGCCCTGGAAACACCATATATTTT. Protein: CASSENRGPGNTIYF.

This clone was counted a few times. The chain employs TRBV4-2 and TRBJ1-6; possibly TRBD1 for D (5 bases). This CDR3 comprises 16 residues. Germline-derived CDR1 and CDR2 are LGHNA and YNFKEQ. V lost 0 bases and J lost 9, with 15 bases in between. CDR3 region: CASSQDTPGETSPLHF. CDR3 sequence (DNA): TGTGCCAGCAGCCAAGACACCCCGGGGGAGACTTCACCCCTCCACTTT.

V and J are TRBV28 and TRBJ1-2; 8 positions match TRBD1. The CDR3 has 16 amino acids. The germline gives CDR1 MDHEN, CDR2 SYDVKM. V gave up 6 bases and J gave up 4 bases; unmatched junction bases: 13. CDR3 nucleotide sequence: TGTGCCAGCAGCCCGATTGCGGACAGGGATATCTATGGCTACACCTTC. Its protein is CASSPIADRDIYGYTF.

The chain has TRBV5-4 and TRBJ1-4; a weak D match, TRBD1 (5 bases). The CDR3 extends over 16 amino acids. V lost 4 bases, J lost 2 bases, and 15 bases lay in between. Looked up from germline, CDR1 is SGHNT and CDR2 is YYREEE (reference sequence). The CDR3 reads CASSLTSGFTNEKLFF. In nucleotides, the CDR3 is TGTGCCAGCAGCCTAACCTCAGGGTTTACTAATGAAAAACTGTTTTTT.

The chain links TRBV15 to TRBJ2-3; possibly TRBD1 for D (5 bases). Trimming shortened V by 0 bases and J by 5 bases, and 12 bases separated the two germline ends. The CDR3 contains 15 residues. Per the germline V gene, CDR1 is LNHNV and CDR2 is YYDKDF (reference sequence). The CDR3 DNA reads TGTGCCACCAGCAGAGATCCAGGGATAGGAGATACGCAGTATTTT. Translation gives CATSRDPGIGDTQYF.

This chain uses TRBV18 with TRBJ2-2; no firm D call. With 2 bases removed from V and 4 bases from J, the gap between germline ends came to 5 bases. Germline values: CDR1 KGHSH, CDR2 LQKENI. This CDR3 region has 13 residues. The CDR3 DNA reads as TGTGCCAGCTCACCATGGAGCACCGGGGAGCTGTTTTTT. It translates to CASSPWSTGELFF.

The V and J genes are TRBV18 and TRBJ2-7; 12 bases map to TRBD1. Per germline, CDR1 KGHSH and CDR2 LQKENI. The CDR3 extends over 17 amino acids. V was clipped by 4 bases and J by 7 bases; unmatched bases: 14. The CDR3 coding sequence is TGTGCCAGCTCACGGGGGACAGGGGGCGAATCCCCCAAGGAGCAGTACTTC. Encoded protein: CASSRGTGGESPKEQYF.

The rearrangement uses TRBV4-3 and TRBJ2-5; 8 bases fit TRBD1. V shed 0 bases, J shed 1 base, and the junction held 7 bases outside the gene matches. The CDR3 length is 17 residues. Germline V gives CDR1 LGHNA, CDR2 YSLEER. The CDR3 DNA follows: TGCGCCAGCAGCCAAGAAGCCAGGGGGCGCTTCCAAGAGACCCAGTACTTC. It translates to CASSQEARGRFQETQYF.

Comments on this clone: This sample includes further DNA sequences coding for the same CDR3. The chain employs TRBV2 and TRBJ1-4; 9 bases are a match to TRBD1. With 4 bases clipped from V and 0 bases from J, the junction kept 0 bases outside the gene matches. Germline V gene sequence: CDR1 SNHLY, CDR2 FYNNEI. This CDR3 comprises 15 residues. Here the CDR3 DNA reads TGTGCCAGCAGTGGACAGGGGGCAACTAATGAAAAACTGTTTTTT. It encodes CASSGQGATNEKLFF.

This chain connects TRBV28 to TRBJ1-5; 9 nucleotides align to TRBD1. Germline-derived CDR1 and CDR2 are MDHEN and SYDVKM. V lost 5 bases, J lost 9 bases, and 8 bases stayed unmatched. The CDR3 covers 14 residues. The CDR3 spells CASSPKGQGGPQHF. The CDR3 DNA reads as TGTGCCAGCAGTCCTAAGGGACAGGGTGGGCCCCAGCATTTT. The variable domain in full, with the rest retrieved from reference TRBV28 and TRBJ1-5, is DVKVTQSSRYLVKRTGEKVFLECVQDMDHENMFWYRQDPGLGLRLIYFSYDVKMKEKGDIPEGYSVSREKKERFSLILESASTNQTSMYLCASSPKGQGGPQHFGDGTRLSIL.

The genes are TRBV4-3 and TRBJ2-7; D remains unclear. Germline V lookup: CDR1 LGHNA, CDR2 YSLEER. Deletions cut 0 bases from V and 2 bases from J, with 8 bases between. The CDR3 is 14 amino acids. CDR3 nucleotides: TGCGCCAGCAGCCAAGATCTAACAGCCTACGAGCAGTACTTC. Translation gives CASSQDLTAYEQYF.

This CDR3 is CASSVGSQGMNTEAFF. CDR3 nucleotide sequence: TGTGCCAGCAGCGTAGGGTCGCAGGGGATGAACACTGAAGCTTTCTTT. V gene TRBV9 combines with J gene TRBJ1-1; a weak D match, TRBD1 (6 bases). CDR1 is SGDLS and CDR2 is YYNGEE in the germline V gene. Trimming cost V 0 bases and J 0 bases, with 12 bases left between them. The CDR3 covers 16 residues. Combining the CDR3 with reference TRBV9 and TRBJ1-1 gives the whole variable domain DSGVTQTPKHLITATGQRVTLRCSPRSGDLSVYWYQQSLDQGLQFLIQYYNGEERAKGNILERFSAQQFPDLHSELNLSSLELGDSALYFCASSVGSQGMNTEAFFGQGTRLTVV.

The chain combines TRBV6-5 with TRBJ2-1, with a possible D match to TRBD2 (6 bases). The CDR3 runs 16 residues. CDR1 MNHEY and CDR2 SVGAGI come from the germline V gene. Trimming stripped 4 bases from V and 0 bases from J, with 13 bases between. CDR3 residues: CASSSVAASSYNEQFF. The DNA for the CDR3 is TGTGCCAGCAGTTCAGTAGCGGCTAGCTCCTACAATGAGCAGTTCTTC.

This rearrangement joins TRBV6-5 to TRBJ1-6; 7 positions agree with TRBD1. Germline CDR1 reads MNHEY; CDR2 reads SVGAGI. The CDR3 totals 15 residues. J gave up 4 bases and V 2 bases, and 2 bases lay outside the gene matches. The CDR3: CASSYIQGYNSPLHF. As DNA, the CDR3 is TGTGCCAGCAGTTACATACAGGGGTATAATTCACCCCTCCACTTT.

The rearrangement links TRBV9 to TRBJ2-3, with unresolved D. Germline V lookup: CDR1 SGDLS, CDR2 YYNGEE. Trimming took off 2 bases at V and 1 base at J, with 8 bases between the two ends. The CDR3 runs 14 residues. The CDR3 here is CASSVVPGTDTQYF. The CDR3 nucleotides read TGTGCCAGCAGCGTTGTTCCGGGCACAGATACGCAGTATTTT.

The rearrangement joins TRBV4-2 to TRBJ2-5; a possible D gene is TRBD2 (6 bases). Trimming left V 3 bases short and J 3 bases short, with 8 bases between. This CDR3 has 13 amino acids. Per the germline V gene, CDR1 is LGHNA and CDR2 is YNFKEQ. CDR3 protein: CASSHGGEETQYF. CDR3 DNA: TGTGCCAGCAGCCACGGCGGGGAAGAGACCCAGTACTTC.

The gene calls are TRBV6-5 and TRBJ2-3; TRBD2 aligns across 10 bases. Trimming at V came to 6 bases and at J to 8 bases, leaving 11 bases not matched to a gene. CDR3 length equals 15 residues. CDR1 is MNHEY, CDR2 SVGAGI, per germline. CDR3 region: CASSPSGGGPVTQYF. CDR3 nucleotides: TGTGCCAGCAGCCCCAGCGGGGGGGGCCCAGTTACGCAGTATTTT.

V usage is TRBV7-3 and J usage is TRBJ2-3; D remains unclear. V dropped 0 bases and J dropped 2 bases, with 9 bases sitting between them. This CDR3 spans 15 amino acids. Germline values: CDR1 SGHTA, CDR2 FQGTGA. The CDR3 loop is CASSLTVQITDTQYF. Here the CDR3 DNA reads TGTGCCAGCAGCTTAACGGTTCAGATCACAGATACGCAGTATTTT.

The chain carries TRBV28 and TRBJ1-1; perhaps TRBD1 as D (5 bases). Trimming removed 7 bases from V and 0 bases from J, with 9 bases in between. The V gene's germline CDR1 is MDHEN and CDR2 SYDVKM. This CDR3 contains 13 residues. CDR3 nucleotide sequence: TGTGCCAGCACGGACAACATGAACACTGAAGCTTTCTTT. It is translated as CASTDNMNTEAFF.

J is TRBJ2-1 and V is TRBV5-1, with 7 bases fitting TRBD1. The CDR3 spans 14 residues. Germline CDR1 is SGHRS and CDR2 is YFSETQ. V was clipped by 0 bases and J by 8 bases; unmatched bases: 5. The CDR3 is CASSLGFTGDEQFF. DNA of the CDR3: TGCGCCAGCAGCTTGGGTTTTACAGGGGATGAGCAGTTCTTC.

This clone was counted once. The CDR3 sequence is CASSFGGSEAFF. DNA of the CDR3: TGCGCCAGCAGTTTCGGGGGTTCTGAAGCTTTCTTT. The V call is TRBV10-1, the J call TRBJ1-1; a weak D match, TRBD1 (5 bases). The CDR3 covers 12 residues. Trimming removed 5 bases from V and 6 bases from J, with 10 bases in between. The germline gives CDR1 WNHNN, CDR2 SYGVQD (reference sequence).

This clone was detected a few times. The genes are TRBV18 and TRBJ1-1, with TRBD1 identical over 11 bases. With V trimmed by 4 bases and J by 6 bases, 16 bases remained unmatched. This CDR3 contains 18 residues. The V gene's germline CDR1 is KGHSH and CDR2 LQKENI. The CDR3 here is CASSRFGTGTGGGAEAFF. CDR3 sequence (DNA): TGTGCCAGCTCACGATTTGGGACCGGGACAGGGGGAGGGGCTGAAGCTTTCTTT.

CDR3 sequence: CASSYPGQPVAEAFF. The CDR3 DNA reads as TGTGCCAGCAGTTACCCCGGACAGCCCGTGGCTGAAGCTTTCTTT. The chain recombines TRBV6-5 with TRBJ1-1, with a weak D call TRBD1 (6 bases). This CDR3 comprises 15 residues. CDR1 is MNHEY, CDR2 SVGAGI, per germline. The V and J ends lost 2 bases and 6 bases respectively, with 16 bases between them.

This rearrangement joins TRBV5-6 to TRBJ2-3; weak D call: TRBD2 (5 bases). With 1 base removed from V and 1 base from J, the gap between germline ends came to 13 bases. CDR1 is SGHDT, CDR2 YYEEEE, per germline. The CDR3 runs to 16 residues. For the CDR3, the DNA is TGTGCCAGCAGCTTGCGGTGTCTAGCATGCACAGATACGCAGTATTTT. Translated, it gives CASSLRCLACTDTQYF.

The V call is TRBV15, the J call TRBJ1-6, with a weak D call TRBD1 (6 bases). This CDR3 region has 19 residues. Trimming left V 0 bases short and J 3 bases short, with 18 bases between. Germline CDR1 LNHNV, CDR2 YYDKDF (reference sequence). In DNA form, the CDR3 reads TGTGCCACCAGCAGAGATCTGGACAGCAGTAAGGACTATAATTCACCCCTCCACTTT. Amino acids: CATSRDLDSSKDYNSPLHF.